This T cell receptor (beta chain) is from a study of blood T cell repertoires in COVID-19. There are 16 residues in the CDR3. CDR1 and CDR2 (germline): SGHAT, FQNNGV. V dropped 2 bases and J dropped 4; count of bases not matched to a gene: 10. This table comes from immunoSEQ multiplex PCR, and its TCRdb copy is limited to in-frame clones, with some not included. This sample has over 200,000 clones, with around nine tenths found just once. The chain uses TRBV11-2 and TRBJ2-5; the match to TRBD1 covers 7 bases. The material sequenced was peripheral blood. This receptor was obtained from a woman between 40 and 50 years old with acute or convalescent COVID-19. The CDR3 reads CASSLWVRDSGETQYF. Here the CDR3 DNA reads TGTGCCAGCAGCTTATGGGTCCGGGACAGCGGAGAGACCCAGTACTTC.